Sequencing of this T cell receptor beta chain was carried out in a study of technical replicates of blood from a few donors. TCRdb keeps only in-frame clones here, not all; method: immunoSEQ multiplex PCR. This sample has tens of thousands of clones; over 75% occur once, and the top ten carry under 6%. The germline V gene encodes CDR1 SEHNR and CDR2 FQNEAQ (reference sequence). CDR3 size: 15 residues. V was clipped by 2 bases and J by 2 bases, with 12 bases between them. The sample comprised PBMCs. This sequence originates from a human donor in good health. Some clones in this sample may be carry-over from other donors' samples. This sequence joins TRBV7-9 and TRBJ1-1; tentative D call: TRBD1 (5 bases). The CDR3 region has the DNA TGTGCCAGCAGCTTAATGGAGGGGAGAAACACTGAAGCTTTCTTT. As protein: CASSLMEGRNTEAFF.